A single sample gave rise to the 2 T cell receptor beta chains below, sequenced in a study of blood T cell repertoires in COVID-19. The protocol was immunoSEQ multiplex PCR, while the TCRdb copy is restricted to in-frame clones and leaves out a portion. The table lists about 150,000 clones, 70% to 90% of them singletons. Sequencing was done on a sample of peripheral blood. The source of these receptors is a man aged 65 to 79 with acute or convalescent COVID-19.

The chain carries TRBV19 and TRBJ2-6; the D gene is possibly TRBD1 (6 bases). The CDR3 sequence is 15 residues long. Germline V CDR1 and CDR2: LNHDA, SQIVND (reference sequence). The ends were cut back, 5 bases at V and 1 base at J, with 9 bases in the middle. The CDR3 reads CASSPGDSGANVLTF. The CDR3 DNA follows: TGTGCCAGTAGTCCAGGGGATTCTGGGGCCAACGTCCTGACTTTC. The whole variable domain, filled in from reference TRBV19 and TRBJ2-6, reads DGGITQSPKYLFRKEGQNVTLSCEQNLNHDAMYWYRQDPGQGLRLIYYSQIVNDFQKGDIAEGYSVSREKKESFPLTVTSAQKNPTAFYLCASSPGDSGANVLTFGAGSRLTVL.

The chain employs TRBV5-1 and TRBJ2-1; 12 bases are a match to TRBD2. The V and J ends lost 4 bases and 4 bases, in that order; junction bases with no gene match: 6. The V gene's germline CDR1 is SGHRS and CDR2 YFSETQ. This CDR3 has 16 residues. The CDR3 DNA reads TGCGCCAGCAGCCCGACTAGCGGGGGAGATTACAATGAGCAGTTCTTC. Translated, it gives CASSPTSGGDYNEQFF.